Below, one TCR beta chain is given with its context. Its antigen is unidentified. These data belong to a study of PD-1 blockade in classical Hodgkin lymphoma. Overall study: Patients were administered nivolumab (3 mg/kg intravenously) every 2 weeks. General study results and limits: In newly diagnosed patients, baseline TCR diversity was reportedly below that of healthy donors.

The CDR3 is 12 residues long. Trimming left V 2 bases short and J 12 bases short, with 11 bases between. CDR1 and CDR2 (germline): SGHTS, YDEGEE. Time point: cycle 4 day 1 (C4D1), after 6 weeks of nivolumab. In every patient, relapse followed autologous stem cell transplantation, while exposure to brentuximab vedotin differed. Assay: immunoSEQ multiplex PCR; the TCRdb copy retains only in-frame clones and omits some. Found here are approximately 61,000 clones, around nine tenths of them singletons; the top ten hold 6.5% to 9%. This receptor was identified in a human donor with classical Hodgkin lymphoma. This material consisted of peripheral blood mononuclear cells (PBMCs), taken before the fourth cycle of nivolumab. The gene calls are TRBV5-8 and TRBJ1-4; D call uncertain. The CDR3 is CASSFRLVELFF. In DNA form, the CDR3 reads TGTGCCAGCAGCTTTCGGCTTGTGGAACTGTTTTTT. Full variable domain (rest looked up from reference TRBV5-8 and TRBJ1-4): EAGVTQSPTHLIKTRGQQATLRCSPISGHTSVYWYQQALGLGLQFLLWYDEGEERNRGNFPPRFSGRQFPNYSSELNVNALELEDSALYLCASSFRLVELFFGSGTQLSVL.